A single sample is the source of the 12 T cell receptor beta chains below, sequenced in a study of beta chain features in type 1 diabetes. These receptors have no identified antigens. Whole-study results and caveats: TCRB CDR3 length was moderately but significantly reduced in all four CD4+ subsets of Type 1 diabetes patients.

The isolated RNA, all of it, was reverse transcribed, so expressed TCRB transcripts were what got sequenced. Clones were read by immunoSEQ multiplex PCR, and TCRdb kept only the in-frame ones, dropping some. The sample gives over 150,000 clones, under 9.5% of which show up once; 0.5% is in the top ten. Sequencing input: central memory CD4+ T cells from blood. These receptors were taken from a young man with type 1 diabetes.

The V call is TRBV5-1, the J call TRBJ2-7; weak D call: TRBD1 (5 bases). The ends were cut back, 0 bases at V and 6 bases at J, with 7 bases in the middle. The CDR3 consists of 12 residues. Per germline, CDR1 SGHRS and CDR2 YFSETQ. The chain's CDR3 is CASSLVGAEQYF. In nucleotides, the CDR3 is TGCGCCAGCAGCTTGGTTGGGGCCGAGCAGTACTTC.

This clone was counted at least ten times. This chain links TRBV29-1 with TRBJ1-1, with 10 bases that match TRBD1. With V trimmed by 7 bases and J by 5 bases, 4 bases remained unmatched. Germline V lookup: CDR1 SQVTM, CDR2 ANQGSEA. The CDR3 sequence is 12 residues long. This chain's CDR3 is CSAGQGETEAFF. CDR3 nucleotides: TGCAGCGCTGGACAGGGGGAGACTGAAGCTTTCTTT.

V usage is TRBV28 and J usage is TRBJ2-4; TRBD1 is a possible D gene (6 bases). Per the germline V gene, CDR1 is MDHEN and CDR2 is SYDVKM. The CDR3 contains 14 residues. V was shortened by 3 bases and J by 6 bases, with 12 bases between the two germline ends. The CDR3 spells CASSFRGTGNIQYF. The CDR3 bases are TGTGCCAGCAGTTTCAGGGGCACGGGAAACATTCAGTACTTC.

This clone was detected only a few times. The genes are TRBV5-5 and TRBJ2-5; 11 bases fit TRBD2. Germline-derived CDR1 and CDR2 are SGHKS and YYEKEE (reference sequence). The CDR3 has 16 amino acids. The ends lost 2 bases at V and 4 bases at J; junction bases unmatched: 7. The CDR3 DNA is TGTGCCAGCAGCTTACTCAATCTAGCGGGAGGAGAGACCCAGTACTTC. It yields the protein CASSLLNLAGGETQYF.

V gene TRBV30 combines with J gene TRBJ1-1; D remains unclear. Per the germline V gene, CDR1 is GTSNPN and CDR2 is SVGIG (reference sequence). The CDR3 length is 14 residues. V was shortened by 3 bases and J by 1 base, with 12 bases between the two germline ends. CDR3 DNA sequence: TGTGCCTGGAGGAAGAATGGGCCGAACACTGAAGCTTTCTTT. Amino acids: CAWRKNGPNTEAFF.

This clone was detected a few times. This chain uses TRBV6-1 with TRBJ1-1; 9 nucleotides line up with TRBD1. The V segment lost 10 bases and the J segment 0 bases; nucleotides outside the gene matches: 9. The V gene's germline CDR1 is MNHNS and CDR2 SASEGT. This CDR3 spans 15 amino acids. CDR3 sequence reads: CATEGQGGMNTEAFF. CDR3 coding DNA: TGTGCCACCGAGGGACAGGGAGGGATGAACACTGAAGCTTTCTTT.

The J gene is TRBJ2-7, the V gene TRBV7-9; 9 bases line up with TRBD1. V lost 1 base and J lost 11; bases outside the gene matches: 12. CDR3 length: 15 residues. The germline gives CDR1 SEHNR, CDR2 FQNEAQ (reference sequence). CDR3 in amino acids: CASSLEWDRASPEYF. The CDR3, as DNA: TGTGCCAGCAGCTTAGAGTGGGACAGGGCCTCCCCCGAGTACTTC.

The CDR3 spells CASSGTSGSWETQYF. DNA of the CDR3: TGTGCCAGCAGCGGGACTAGCGGGAGTTGGGAGACCCAGTACTTC. This chain links TRBV7-7 with TRBJ2-5; 14 nucleotides line up with TRBD2. Trimming removed 5 bases from V and 5 bases from J; junction bases left unmatched: 4. Germline loops: CDR1 SSHAT, CDR2 FNYEAQ (reference sequence). The CDR3 is 15 residues long.

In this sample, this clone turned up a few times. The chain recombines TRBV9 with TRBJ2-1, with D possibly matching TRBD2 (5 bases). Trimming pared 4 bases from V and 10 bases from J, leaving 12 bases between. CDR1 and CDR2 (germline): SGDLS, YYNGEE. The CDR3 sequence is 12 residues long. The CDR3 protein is CASSYYPGEQFF. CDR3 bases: TGTGCCAGCAGCTACTACCCGGGGGAGCAGTTCTTC.

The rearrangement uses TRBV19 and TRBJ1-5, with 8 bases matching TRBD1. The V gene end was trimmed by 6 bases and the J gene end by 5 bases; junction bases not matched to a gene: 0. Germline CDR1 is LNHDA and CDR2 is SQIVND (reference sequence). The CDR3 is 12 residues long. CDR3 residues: CASRQGDQPQHF. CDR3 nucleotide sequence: TGTGCCAGTAGACAGGGGGATCAGCCCCAGCATTTT. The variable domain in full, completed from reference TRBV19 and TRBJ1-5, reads DGGITQSPKYLFRKEGQNVTLSCEQNLNHDAMYWYRQDPGQGLRLIYYSQIVNDFQKGDIAEGYSVSREKKESFPLTVTSAQKNPTAFYLCASRQGDQPQHFGDGTRLSIL.

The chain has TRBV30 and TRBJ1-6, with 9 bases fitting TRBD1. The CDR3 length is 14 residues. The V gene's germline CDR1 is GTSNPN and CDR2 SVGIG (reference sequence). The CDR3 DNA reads TGTGCTCGACAGGGGGAAATTGGTAATTCACCCCTCCACTTT. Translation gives CARQGEIGNSPLHF. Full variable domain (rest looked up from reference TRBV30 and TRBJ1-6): SQTIHQWPATLVQPVGSPLSLECTVEGTSNPNLYWYRQAAGRGLQLLFYSVGIGQISSEVPQNLSASRPQDRQFILSSKKLLLSDSGFYLCARQGEIGNSPLHFGNGTRLTVT.

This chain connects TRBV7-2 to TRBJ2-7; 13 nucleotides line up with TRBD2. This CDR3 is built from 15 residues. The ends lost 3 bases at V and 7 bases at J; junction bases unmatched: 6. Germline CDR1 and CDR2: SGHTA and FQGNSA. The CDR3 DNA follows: TGTGCCAGCAGCTTTGGACTAGCGGGAGTGGGTGAGCAGTACTTC. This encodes CASSFGLAGVGEQYF.